A selection of T cell receptor beta chains follows, all from one sample in a study of human T cells and chemical hapten exposure. TCRdb reprocessed the RACE reads via MiXCR and lists one record per CDR3 protein. Here the sample spans over 85,000 distinct CDR3 sequences, approximately 10% being singletons. Sequencing was carried out using whole blood. The receptor source for this set is a female donor in good health. Some clones in this sample may be carry-over from other donors' samples. The CDR3 runs from the conserved cysteine through the conserved F or W. D genes are given only for firm matches. Size is omitted from some rows. Given values are once, few, many or a class for expanded clones.

clone size,V gene,J gene,D gene,CDR3 DNA,CDR3 protein
NA,TRBV20-1,TRBJ1-5,NA,TGCAGTGCTAGAGATCCGGTAATTAGCAATCAGCCCCAGCATTTT,CSARDPVISNQPQHF
many,TRBV6-1,TRBJ1-5,NA,TGTGCCAGCAGGGTAAAAGCGGACAGTTATCAGCCCCAGCATTTT,CASRVKADSYQPQHF
NA,TRBV11-2,TRBJ1-5,NA,TGTGCCAGCAGCACCCGACGGTCCGATAGCAATCAGCCCCAGCATTTT,CASSTRRSDSNQPQHF
few,TRBV7-2,TRBJ2-1,NA,TGTGCCAGCAGCTTGTCACTGCTATACAATGAGCAGTTCTTC,CASSLSLLYNEQFF
few,TRBV4-3,TRBJ2-6,TRBD1,TGCGCCAGCAGCCTACAGGGGGCTAGCTCTGGGGCCAACGTCCTGACTTTC,CASSLQGASSGANVLTF
NA,TRBV6-1,TRBJ2-7,NA,TGTGCCAGCAGCTGGGACGCTGGCGAGCAGTACTTC,CASSWDAGEQYF
NA,TRBV5-4,TRBJ1-1,NA,TGTGCCAGCAGCTTGCCGCGGGAGATAGGCACTGAAGCTTTCTTT,CASSLPREIGTEAFF
many,TRBV6-5,TRBJ1-5,NA,TGTGCCAGCAACCCTGGGGGGGGCAATCAGCCCCAGCATTTT,CASNPGGGNQPQHF
few,TRBV20-1,TRBJ2-7,NA,TGCAGTGCCCGGACGACCTACGAGCAGTACTTC,CSARTTYEQYF
NA,TRBV28,TRBJ1-6,TRBD1,TGTGCCAGCATACCTGACCGGGACAGCTCCTATAATTCACCCCTCCACTTT,CASIPDRDSSYNSPLHF
few,TRBV10-3,TRBJ2-7,NA,TGTGCCACCAAAGGATCCGGGAGTCGATACGAGCAGTACTTC,CATKGSGSRYEQYF
few,TRBV5-1,TRBJ2-5,TRBD1,TGCGCCAGCAGCAACAGGGGGCATTCAGAGACCCAGTACTTC,CASSNRGHSETQYF
few,TRBV5-1,TRBJ2-2,NA,TGCGCCAGCAGCTTGATCCCTGCCTCGAACACCGGGGAGCTGTTTTTT,CASSLIPASNTGELFF
few,TRBV4-3,TRBJ2-1,NA,TGCGCCAGCAAGGACGGACAGAGCAATGAGCAGTTCTTC,CASKDGQSNEQFF
NA,TRBV5-4,TRBJ1-1,TRBD1,TGTGCCAGCAGCTTGAAGGGACAGATGAACACTGAAGCTTTCTTT,CASSLKGQMNTEAFF
many,TRBV6-2/TRBV6-3,TRBJ2-6,NA,TGTGCCAGCAGCACCTCACTTTCTGGGGCCAACGTCCTGACTTTC,CASSTSLSGANVLTF
many,TRBV28,TRBJ2-1,TRBD2,TGTGCCACTGCCGGGGGGGCTGTTTTCAATGAGCAGTTCTTC,CATAGGAVFNEQFF
many,TRBV18,TRBJ1-2,NA,TGTGCCAGCTCACCACCCTGGCTGACCTATGGCTACACCTTC,CASSPPWLTYGYTF
NA,TRBV7-9,TRBJ2-5,NA,TGTGCCAGCAGCTTCCGGGACTCCAAAGAGACCCAGTACTTC,CASSFRDSKETQYF
NA,TRBV7-8,TRBJ1-2,TRBD1,TGTGCCAGCAGCTTAACATCAGGGGGCGACTATGGCTACACCTTC,CASSLTSGGDYGYTF
few,TRBV20-1,TRBJ2-1,TRBD2,TGCAGTGCTAGAGATTCCGCTAGCGGGGCGCGTGAGCAGTTCTTC,CSARDSASGAREQFF
many,TRBV20-1,TRBJ1-2,NA,TGCAGTGCTAGACCCAGCAGATACTATGGCTACACCTTC,CSARPSRYYGYTF
many,TRBV6-5,TRBJ2-7,TRBD1,TGTGCCAGCAGTTACCCGGGACAGGGTTTGGACGAGCAGTACTTC,CASSYPGQGLDEQYF
few,TRBV10-3,TRBJ2-5,NA,TGTGCCATCAGCGAGACTGGGGGAGAAGAGACCCAGTACTTC,CAISETGGEETQYF
few,TRBV7-9,TRBJ2-2,NA,TGTGCCAGCCGACACGCAAGGGACTACACCGGGGAGCTGTTTTTT,CASRHARDYTGELFF
few,TRBV20-1,TRBJ2-7,NA,TGCAGTGCTAGAGATCTGCGGAGACAAAGCTACGAGCAGTACTTC,CSARDLRRQSYEQYF